The subject of this entry is one TCR beta chain. Its antigen is currently unknown. The protocol was immunoSEQ multiplex PCR, while the TCRdb copy is restricted to in-frame clones and leaves out a portion. The ten most abundant clones cover around 2.2% of a sample with about 140,000 clones. V lost 8 bases and J lost 2, with 21 bases in between. Germline CDR1 is LNHDA and CDR2 is SQIVND (reference sequence). The CDR3 is 17 amino acids. These data belong to a study of T cell responses to AZD1222 COVID-19 vaccine. Study-level points and caveats: Unmutated variant regions are reportedly targeted by nearly half of spike-specific TCRs.

The V and J genes are TRBV19 and TRBJ1-4; D call uncertain. The TCR sequence derives from an adult in good health. Sequenced: peripheral blood. CDR3 in DNA: TGTGCCAGTCAGAGCCCCGGGGATAGTTTGACTAATGAAAAACTGTTTTTT. This gives the protein CASQSPGDSLTNEKLFF.